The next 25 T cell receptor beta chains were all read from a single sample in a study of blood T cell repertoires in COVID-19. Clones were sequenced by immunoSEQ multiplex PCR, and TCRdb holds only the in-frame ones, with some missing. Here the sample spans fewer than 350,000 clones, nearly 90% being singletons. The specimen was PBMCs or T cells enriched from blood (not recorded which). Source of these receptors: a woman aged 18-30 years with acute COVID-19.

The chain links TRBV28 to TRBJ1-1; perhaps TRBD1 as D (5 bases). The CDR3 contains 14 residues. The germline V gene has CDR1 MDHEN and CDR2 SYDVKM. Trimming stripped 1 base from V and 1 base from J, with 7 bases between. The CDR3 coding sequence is TGTGCCAGCAGTTTATTGGGGGGGAACACTGAAGCTTTCTTT. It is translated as CASSLLGGNTEAFF.

Written as DNA, the CDR3 is TGTGCCAGCAGTCTTGTAGCGGGAGCCTCCTACAATGAGCAGTTCTTC. Translation gives CASSLVAGASYNEQFF. The chain links TRBV27 to TRBJ2-1, with TRBD2 identical over 9 bases. Germline values: CDR1 MNHEY, CDR2 SMNVEV (reference sequence). This CDR3 has 16 amino acids. With 5 bases clipped from V and 0 bases from J, the junction kept 5 bases outside the gene matches.

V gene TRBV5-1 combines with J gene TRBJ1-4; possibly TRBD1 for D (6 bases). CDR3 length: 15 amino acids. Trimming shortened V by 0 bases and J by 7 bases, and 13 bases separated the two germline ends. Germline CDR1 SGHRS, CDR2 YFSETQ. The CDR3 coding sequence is TGCGCCAGCAGCTTGGTTGGGGGCGCAGGTGAAAAACTGTTTTTT. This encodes CASSLVGGAGEKLFF.

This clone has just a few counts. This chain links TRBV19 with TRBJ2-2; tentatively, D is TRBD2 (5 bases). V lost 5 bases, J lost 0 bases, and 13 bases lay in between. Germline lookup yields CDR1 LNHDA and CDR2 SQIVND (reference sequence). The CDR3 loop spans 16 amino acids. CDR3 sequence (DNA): TGTGCCAGTAGTTCCCGGCACGGGGCGAACACCGGGGAGCTGTTTTTT. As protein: CASSSRHGANTGELFF. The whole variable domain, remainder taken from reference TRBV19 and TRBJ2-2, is DGGITQSPKYLFRKEGQNVTLSCEQNLNHDAMYWYRQDPGQGLRLIYYSQIVNDFQKGDIAEGYSVSREKKESFPLTVTSAQKNPTAFYLCASSSRHGANTGELFFGEGSRLTVL.

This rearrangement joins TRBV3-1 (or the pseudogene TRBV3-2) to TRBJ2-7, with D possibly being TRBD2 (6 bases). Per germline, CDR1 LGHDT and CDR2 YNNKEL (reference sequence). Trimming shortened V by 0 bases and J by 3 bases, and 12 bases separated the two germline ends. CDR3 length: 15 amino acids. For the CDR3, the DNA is TGTGCCAGCAGCCAAGATTCCGGGACTTTCTACGAGCAGTACTTC. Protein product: CASSQDSGTFYEQYF.

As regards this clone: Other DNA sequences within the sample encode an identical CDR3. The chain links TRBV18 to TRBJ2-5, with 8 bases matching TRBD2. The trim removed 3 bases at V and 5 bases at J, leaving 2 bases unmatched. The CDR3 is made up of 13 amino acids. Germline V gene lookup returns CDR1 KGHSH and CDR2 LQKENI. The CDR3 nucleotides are TGTGCCAGCTCACCGGGACTAGGGGAGACCCAGTACTTC. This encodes CASSPGLGETQYF.

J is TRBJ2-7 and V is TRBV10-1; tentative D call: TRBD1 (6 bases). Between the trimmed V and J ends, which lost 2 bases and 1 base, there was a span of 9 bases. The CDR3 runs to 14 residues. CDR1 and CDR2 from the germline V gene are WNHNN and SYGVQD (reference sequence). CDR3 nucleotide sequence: TGCGCCAGCAGTGAGCAGGGGTCTTCCTACGAGCAGTACTTC. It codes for CASSEQGSSYEQYF.

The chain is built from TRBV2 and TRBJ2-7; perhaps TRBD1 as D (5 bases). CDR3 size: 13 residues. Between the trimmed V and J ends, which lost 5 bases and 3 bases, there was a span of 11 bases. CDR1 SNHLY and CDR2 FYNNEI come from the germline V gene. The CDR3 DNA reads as TGTGCCAGCAGTTACAGGATCCTCTACGAGCAGTACTTC. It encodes CASSYRILYEQYF.

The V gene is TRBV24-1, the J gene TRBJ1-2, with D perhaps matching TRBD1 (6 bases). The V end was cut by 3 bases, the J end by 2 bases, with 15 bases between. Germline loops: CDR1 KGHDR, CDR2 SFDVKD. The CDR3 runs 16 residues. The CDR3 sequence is CATSDGNRVGNYGYTF. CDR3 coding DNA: TGTGCCACCAGTGATGGCAACAGGGTAGGGAACTATGGCTACACCTTC.

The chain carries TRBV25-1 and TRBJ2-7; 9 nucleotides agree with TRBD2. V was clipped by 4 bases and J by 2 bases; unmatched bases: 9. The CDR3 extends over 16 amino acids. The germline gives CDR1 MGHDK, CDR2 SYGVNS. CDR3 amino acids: CASSVSGLASPYEQYF. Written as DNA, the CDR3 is TGTGCCAGCAGTGTATCAGGACTAGCGAGCCCCTACGAGCAGTACTTC.

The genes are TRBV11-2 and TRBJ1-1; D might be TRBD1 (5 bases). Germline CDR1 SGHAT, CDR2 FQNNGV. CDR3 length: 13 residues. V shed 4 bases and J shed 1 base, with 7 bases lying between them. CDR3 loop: CASSSQGNTEAFF. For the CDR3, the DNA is TGTGCCAGCAGCTCTCAGGGGAACACTGAAGCTTTCTTT.

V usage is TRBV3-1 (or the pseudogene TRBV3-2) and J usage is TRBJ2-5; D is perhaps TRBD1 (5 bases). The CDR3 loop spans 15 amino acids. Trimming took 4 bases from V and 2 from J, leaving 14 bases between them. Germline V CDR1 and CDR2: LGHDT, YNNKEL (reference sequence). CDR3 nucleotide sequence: TGTGCCAGCAGCCTTTACCAGGGTATACAAGAGACCCAGTACTTC. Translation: CASSLYQGIQETQYF.

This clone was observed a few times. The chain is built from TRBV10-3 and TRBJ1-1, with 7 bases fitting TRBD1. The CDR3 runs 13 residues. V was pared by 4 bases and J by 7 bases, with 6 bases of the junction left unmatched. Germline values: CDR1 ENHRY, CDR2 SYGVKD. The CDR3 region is CAISGIRDSEAFF. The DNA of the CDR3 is TGTGCCATCAGTGGGATCCGGGACAGTGAAGCTTTCTTT.

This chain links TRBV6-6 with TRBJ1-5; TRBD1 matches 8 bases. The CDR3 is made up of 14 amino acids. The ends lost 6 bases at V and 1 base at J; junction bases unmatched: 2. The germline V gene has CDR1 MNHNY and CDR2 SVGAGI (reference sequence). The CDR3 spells CASRQGGSNQPQHF. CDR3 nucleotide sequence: TGTGCCAGCAGACAGGGGGGGAGCAATCAGCCCCAGCATTTT.

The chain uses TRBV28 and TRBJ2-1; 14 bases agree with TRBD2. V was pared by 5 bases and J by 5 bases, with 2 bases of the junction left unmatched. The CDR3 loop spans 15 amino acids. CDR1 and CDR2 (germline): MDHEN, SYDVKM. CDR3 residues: CASSVGLAGDNEQFF. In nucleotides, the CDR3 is TGTGCCAGCAGTGTGGGACTAGCGGGGGACAATGAGCAGTTCTTC. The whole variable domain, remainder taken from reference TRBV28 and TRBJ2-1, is DVKVTQSSRYLVKRTGEKVFLECVQDMDHENMFWYRQDPGLGLRLIYFSYDVKMKEKGDIPEGYSVSREKKERFSLILESASTNQTSMYLCASSVGLAGDNEQFFGPGTRLTVL.

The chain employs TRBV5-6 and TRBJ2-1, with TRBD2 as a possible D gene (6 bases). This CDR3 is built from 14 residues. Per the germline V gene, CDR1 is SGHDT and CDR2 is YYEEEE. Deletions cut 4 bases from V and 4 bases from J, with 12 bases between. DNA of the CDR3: TGTGCCAGCAGCCGGGACTGGGGGTACAATGAGCAGTTCTTC. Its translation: CASSRDWGYNEQFF.

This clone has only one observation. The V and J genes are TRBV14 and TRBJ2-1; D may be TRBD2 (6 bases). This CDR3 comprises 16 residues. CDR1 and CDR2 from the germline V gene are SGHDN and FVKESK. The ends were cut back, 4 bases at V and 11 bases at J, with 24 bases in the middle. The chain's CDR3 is CASSPASANGRGKQFF. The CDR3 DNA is TGTGCCAGCAGCCCCGCTAGCGCAAACGGCCGGGGGAAGCAGTTCTTC.

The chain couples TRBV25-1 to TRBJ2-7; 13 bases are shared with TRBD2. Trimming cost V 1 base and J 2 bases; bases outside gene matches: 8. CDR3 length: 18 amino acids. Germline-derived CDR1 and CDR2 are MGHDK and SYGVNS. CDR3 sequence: CASSESGTSGTPPYEQYF. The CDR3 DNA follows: TGTGCCAGCAGTGAATCAGGGACTAGCGGGACTCCCCCCTACGAGCAGTACTTC.

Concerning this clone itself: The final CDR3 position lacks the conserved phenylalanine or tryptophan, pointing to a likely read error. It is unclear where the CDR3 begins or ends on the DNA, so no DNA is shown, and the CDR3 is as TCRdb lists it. CDR3 loop: CASTPPLSAGTL. The V call is TRBV11-2, the J call TRBJ2-7; the table gives TRBD2 as D, unverified against the DNA. Germline values: CDR1 SGHAT, CDR2 FQNNGV. With termini counted, the CDR3 has 12 amino acids.

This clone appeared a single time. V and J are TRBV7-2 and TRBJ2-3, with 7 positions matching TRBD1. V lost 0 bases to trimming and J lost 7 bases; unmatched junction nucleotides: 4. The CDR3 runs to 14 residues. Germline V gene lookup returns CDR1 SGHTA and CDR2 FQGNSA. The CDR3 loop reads CASSLAGGGYTQYF. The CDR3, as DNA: TGTGCCAGCAGCTTAGCAGGGGGCGGATATACGCAGTATTTT.

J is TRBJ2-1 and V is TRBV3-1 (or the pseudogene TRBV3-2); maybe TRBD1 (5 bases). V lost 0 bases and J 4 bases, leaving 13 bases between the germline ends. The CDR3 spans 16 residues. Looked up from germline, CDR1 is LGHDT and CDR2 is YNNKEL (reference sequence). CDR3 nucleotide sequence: TGTGCCAGCAGCCAAGATGCCGGTAGGGGATACAATGAGCAGTTCTTC. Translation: CASSQDAGRGYNEQFF.

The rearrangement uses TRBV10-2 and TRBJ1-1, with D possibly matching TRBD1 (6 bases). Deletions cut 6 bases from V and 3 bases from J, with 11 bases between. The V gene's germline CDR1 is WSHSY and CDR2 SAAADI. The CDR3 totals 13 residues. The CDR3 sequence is CASREGGHTEAFF. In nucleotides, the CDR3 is TGCGCCAGCAGAGAAGGGGGTCACACTGAAGCTTTCTTT.

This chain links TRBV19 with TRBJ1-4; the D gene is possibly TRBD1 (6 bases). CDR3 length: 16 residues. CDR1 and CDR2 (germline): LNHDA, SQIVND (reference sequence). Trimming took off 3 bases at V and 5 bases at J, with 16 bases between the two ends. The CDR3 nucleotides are TGTGCCAGTAGTATTCTCGGACAGCTCCCGAATGAAAAACTGTTTTTT. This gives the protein CASSILGQLPNEKLFF.

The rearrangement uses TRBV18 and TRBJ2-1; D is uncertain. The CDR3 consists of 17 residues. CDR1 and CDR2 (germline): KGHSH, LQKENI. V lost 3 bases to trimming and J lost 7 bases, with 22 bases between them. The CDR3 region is CASSPAGTRSRTNEQFF. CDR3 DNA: TGTGCCAGCTCACCTGCCGGAACCCGTAGCCGTACAAATGAGCAGTTCTTC. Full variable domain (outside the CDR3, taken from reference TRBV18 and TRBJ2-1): NAGVMQNPRHLVRRRGQEARLRCSPMKGHSHVYWYRQLPEEGLKFMVYLQKENIIDESGMPKERFSAEFPKEGPSILRIQQVVRGDSAAYFCASSPAGTRSRTNEQFFGPGTRLTVL.

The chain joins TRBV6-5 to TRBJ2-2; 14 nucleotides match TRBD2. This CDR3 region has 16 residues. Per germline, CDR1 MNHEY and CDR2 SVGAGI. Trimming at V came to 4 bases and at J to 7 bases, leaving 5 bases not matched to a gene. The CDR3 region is CASSFGLAGGIGELFF. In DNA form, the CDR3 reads TGTGCCAGCAGTTTTGGACTAGCGGGAGGAATCGGGGAGCTGTTTTTT.